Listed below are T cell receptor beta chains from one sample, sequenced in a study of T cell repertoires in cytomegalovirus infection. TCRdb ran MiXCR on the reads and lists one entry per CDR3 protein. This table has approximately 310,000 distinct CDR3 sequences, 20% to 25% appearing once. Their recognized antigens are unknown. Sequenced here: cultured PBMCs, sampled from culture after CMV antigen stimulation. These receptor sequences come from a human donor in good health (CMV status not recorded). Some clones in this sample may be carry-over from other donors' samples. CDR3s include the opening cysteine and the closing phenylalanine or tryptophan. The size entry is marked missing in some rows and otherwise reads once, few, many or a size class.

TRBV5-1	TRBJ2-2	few	CASSLTLAGAGGELFF
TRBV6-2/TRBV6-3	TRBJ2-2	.	CASSFATQGLGELFF
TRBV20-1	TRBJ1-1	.	CSAQMASGNTEAFF
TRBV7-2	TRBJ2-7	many	CASSFSAAVGYEQYF
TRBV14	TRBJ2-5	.	CASSLINGRAGETQYF
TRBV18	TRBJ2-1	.	CASSTDTSYNEQFF
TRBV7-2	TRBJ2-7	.	CASNSPPPKYEQYF
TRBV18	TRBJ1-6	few	CASSQDRVNSPLHF
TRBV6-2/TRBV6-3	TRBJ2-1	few	CASSRRAGYNEQFF
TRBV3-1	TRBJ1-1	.	CASSPSWPPGQVAFF
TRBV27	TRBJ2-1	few	CASNKLGGGYNEQFF
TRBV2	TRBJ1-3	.	CASSDSADGGRNTIYF
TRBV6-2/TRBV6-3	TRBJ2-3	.	CASSYSSGQADTQYF
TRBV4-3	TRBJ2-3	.	CASSQDRGSTDTQYF
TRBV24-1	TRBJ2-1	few	CATSDFELAGDNEQFF
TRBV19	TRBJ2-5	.	CASSSLAGVETQYF
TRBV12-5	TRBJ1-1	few	CASGSNTRANTEAFF
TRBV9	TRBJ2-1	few	CASSVGAGGPLDEQFF
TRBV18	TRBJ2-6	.	CASSPQTGTGNSGANVLTF
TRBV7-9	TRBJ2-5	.	CASSPRATTGQQETQYF
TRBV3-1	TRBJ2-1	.	CASSQGRESSYNEQFF
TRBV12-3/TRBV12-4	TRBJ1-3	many	CASSVGTGYAIYF
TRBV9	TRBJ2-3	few	CASSPTTSGSADTQYF